This note documents a single T cell receptor (beta chain) sequence. Its matching antigen is unknown. At one of its ends the junction is not consistent with the germline gene, which may arise from a read error. This sample is drawn from a study of tumor-infiltrating lymphocytes in primary liver carcinoma. Findings of the study overall: Compared with blood, tumor repertoires held significantly more in their top 250 clones.

Per the germline V gene, CDR1 is SGHAT and CDR2 is FQNNGV. The CDR3 is 15 amino acids. Alongside blood RNA obtained from unsorted whole blood, germline DNA was also extracted. Before the operation took place, around 4 milliliters of peripheral blood were collected. Synthesis of TCR beta cDNA was carried out from around 540 ng total RNA with a constant-region primer. Amplification in three nested multiplex PCR rounds with slightly modified ARM-PCR gave rise to TCR beta libraries. Each of the first two PCR rounds ran approximately 10 cycles with TRBV1-TRBV30 forward and C-beta reverse primers. TCRdb reanalysed the multiplex PCR reads using MiXCR and keeps one entry per CDR3 protein. The sample has fewer than 250,000 distinct CDR3 sequences, around three fifths seen once.

V usage is TRBV11-2 and J usage is TRBJ2-7; a possible D gene is TRBD2 (5 bases). The TCR comes from a woman aged 55-70 years with primary liver carcinoma and hepatitis B virus infection. Sequenced material: peripheral blood. The CDR3 nucleotides read TGTGCCAGCAGCCTCCCGGACTCGAGCTCCTACAAGCAGTACTTC. Its protein is CASSLPDSSSYKQYF. The full variable domain, in which reference TRBV11-2 and TRBJ2-7 provide the parts outside the CDR3, is EAGVAQSPRYKIIEKRQSVAFWCNPISGHATLYWYQQILGQGPKLLIQFQNNGVVDDSQLPKDRFSAERLKGVDSTLKIQPAKLEDSAVYLCASSLPDSSSYKQYFGPGTRLTVT.